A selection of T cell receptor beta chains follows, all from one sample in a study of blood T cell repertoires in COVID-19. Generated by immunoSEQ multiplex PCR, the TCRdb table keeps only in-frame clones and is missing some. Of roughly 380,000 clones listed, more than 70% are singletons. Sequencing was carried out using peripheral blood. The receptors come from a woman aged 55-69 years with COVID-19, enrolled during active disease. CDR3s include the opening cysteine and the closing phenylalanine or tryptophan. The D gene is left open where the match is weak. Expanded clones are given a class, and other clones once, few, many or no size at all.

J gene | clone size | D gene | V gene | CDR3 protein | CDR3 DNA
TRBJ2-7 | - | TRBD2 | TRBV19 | CASSMNGVQRGRSYEQYF | TGTGCCAGTAGTATGAACGGCGTTCAGCGGGGGAGATCCTACGAGCAGTACTTC
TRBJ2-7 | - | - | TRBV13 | CASSSVLGKSSYEQYF | TGTGCCAGCAGCTCCGTACTAGGGAAGAGCTCCTACGAGCAGTACTTC
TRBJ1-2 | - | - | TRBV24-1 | CATSDSRTGFTGGYTF | TGTGCCACCAGTGATTCCAGGACTGGATTTACTGGCGGCTACACCTTC
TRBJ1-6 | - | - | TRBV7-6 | CASRTDTNNSPLHF | TGTGCCAGTCGGACGGACACGAATAATTCACCCCTCCACTTT
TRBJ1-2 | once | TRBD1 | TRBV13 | CASSSVQGDYGYTF | TGTGCCAGCAGCTCCGTACAGGGGGACTATGGCTACACCTTC
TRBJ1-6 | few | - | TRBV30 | CAWSDSAGSPLHF | TGTGCCTGGAGCGACTCCGCGGGCTCACCCCTCCACTTT
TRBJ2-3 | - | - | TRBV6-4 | CASSDSPGNTQYF | TGTGCCAGCAGTGACTCCCCCGGGAATACGCAGTATTTT
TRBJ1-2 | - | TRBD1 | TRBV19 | CASSTGQGVSGYTF | TGTGCCAGTAGTACGGGACAGGGCGTAAGTGGCTACACCTTC
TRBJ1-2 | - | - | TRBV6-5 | CASSSARNNGYTF | TGTGCCAGCAGCTCCGCCAGAAACAATGGCTACACCTTC
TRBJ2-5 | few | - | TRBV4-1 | CASSQPSREETQYF | TGCGCCAGCAGCCAGCCTAGTCGGGAAGAGACCCAGTACTTC
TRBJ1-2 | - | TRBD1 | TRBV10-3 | CAISAGQGSNYGYTF | TGTGCCATCAGTGCGGGACAGGGGTCTAACTATGGCTACACCTTC
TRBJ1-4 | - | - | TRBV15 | CATSRESQGLATNEKLFF | TGTGCCACCAGCAGAGAGTCGCAGGGACTCGCAACTAATGAAAAACTGTTTTTT
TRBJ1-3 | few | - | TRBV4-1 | CASSQPDSLSGNTIYF | TGCGCCAGCAGCCAACCCGACAGCCTCTCTGGAAACACCATATATTTT
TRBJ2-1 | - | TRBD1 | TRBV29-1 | CSVEEGTGSSYNEQFF | TGCAGCGTTGAAGAAGGGACAGGGAGCTCCTACAATGAGCAGTTCTTC
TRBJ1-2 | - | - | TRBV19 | CASSWDSVPTNYGYTF | TGTGCCAGTAGCTGGGACTCAGTGCCGACTAACTATGGCTACACCTTC
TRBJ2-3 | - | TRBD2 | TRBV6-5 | CASSYSPAGATQYF | TGTGCCAGCAGTTACTCACCAGCGGGGGCCACGCAGTATTTT
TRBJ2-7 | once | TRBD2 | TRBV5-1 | CASSSLWGGTREQYF | TGCGCCAGCAGCTCCCTCTGGGGGGGAACAAGAGAGCAGTACTTC
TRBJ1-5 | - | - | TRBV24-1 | CATSDVGGLGQPQHF | TGTGCCACCAGTGATGTCGGGGGTCTAGGGCAGCCCCAGCATTTT
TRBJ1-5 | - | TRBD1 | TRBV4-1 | CASSQDYRGLVGQPQHF | TGCGCCAGCAGCCAAGACTACAGGGGTTTGGTAGGTCAGCCCCAGCATTTT
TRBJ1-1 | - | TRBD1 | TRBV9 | CASSVAGFGQGGTEAFF | TGTGCCAGCAGCGTAGCTGGGTTCGGACAGGGAGGGACTGAAGCTTTCTTT
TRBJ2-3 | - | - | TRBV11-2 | CASSLIRGDTQYF | TGTGCCAGCAGCTTAATACGGGGAGATACGCAGTATTTT
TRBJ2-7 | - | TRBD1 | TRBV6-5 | CASTFGGTGGYEQYF | TGTGCCAGTACCTTCGGCGGGACAGGCGGCTACGAGCAGTACTTC